The 24 T cell receptor beta chains listed next were all sequenced from one sample in a study of cytomegalovirus exposure and HLA in healthy donors. Primers: 60 Vbeta forward and 13 Jbeta reverse. Generated by immunoSEQ multiplex PCR, the TCRdb table keeps only in-frame clones and is missing some. This table holds under 150,000 clones, more than 80% found once. Sequencing input: PBMCs. The receptor set was obtained from a man in his thirties or forties in good health and CMV-seronegative.

The chain combines TRBV5-4 with TRBJ2-3; D is ambiguous. Germline V gene sequence: CDR1 SGHNT, CDR2 YYREEE (reference sequence). The CDR3 has 12 amino acids. V lost 4 bases and J lost 1, with 4 bases in between. DNA for the CDR3: TGTGCCAGCAGCCCGGGCACAGATACGCAGTATTTT. As protein: CASSPGTDTQYF.

The genes are TRBV6-6 and TRBJ2-7; 10 nucleotides align to TRBD2. Looked up from germline, CDR1 is MNHNY and CDR2 is SVGAGI (reference sequence). J gave up 5 bases and V 5 bases, and 9 bases lay outside the gene matches. The CDR3 runs to 15 residues. The CDR3, as DNA: TGTGCCAGCAGTGCTTATAGCGGGGGGCAGGACGAGCAGTACTTC. As protein: CASSAYSGGQDEQYF.

The CDR3 is CASSPGWAGGKNEQFF. CDR3 DNA: TGTGCCAGTAGCCCTGGGTGGGCGGGAGGGAAAAATGAGCAGTTCTTC. The gene calls are TRBV19 and TRBJ2-1; 9 bases match TRBD2. The V and J ends lost 6 bases and 7 bases, in that order; junction bases with no gene match: 13. Germline assignment: CDR1 LNHDA and CDR2 SQIVND (reference sequence). This CDR3 contains 16 residues. The full variable domain, rest sourced from reference TRBV19 and TRBJ2-1, is DGGITQSPKYLFRKEGQNVTLSCEQNLNHDAMYWYRQDPGQGLRLIYYSQIVNDFQKGDIAEGYSVSREKKESFPLTVTSAQKNPTAFYLCASSPGWAGGKNEQFFGPGTRLTVL.

This sequence joins TRBV9 and TRBJ2-7, with 7 bases lining up with TRBD2. V lost 3 bases and J lost 2; bases outside the gene matches: 5. Per germline, CDR1 SGDLS and CDR2 YYNGEE. CDR3 length equals 14 residues. The CDR3 nucleotides read TGTGCCAGCAGCGGCCGGGACTACACCTACGAGCAGTACTTC. Translation gives CASSGRDYTYEQYF.

This chain connects TRBV27 to TRBJ1-5; TRBD1 might be the D (5 bases). The length of the CDR3 is 14 residues. Germline V CDR1 and CDR2: MNHEY, SMNVEV (reference sequence). V shed 8 bases and J shed 1 base, with 12 bases lying between them. Written as DNA, the CDR3 is TGTGCCAGCGCCCTGGGGGGGAGCAATCAGCCCCAGCATTTT. This translates into CASALGGSNQPQHF.

This clone was observed a few times. V gene TRBV5-1 combines with J gene TRBJ2-1; D is ambiguous. The V gene lost 4 bases and the J gene lost 5 bases, with 4 bases spanning the gap. Germline V gene lookup returns CDR1 SGHRS and CDR2 YFSETQ. The CDR3 consists of 11 residues. CDR3 in DNA: TGCGCCAGCAGCATTAACAATGAGCAGTTCTTC. It translates to CASSINNEQFF. Complete variable domain (other parts from reference TRBV5-1 and TRBJ2-1): KAGVTQTPRYLIKTRGQQVTLSCSPISGHRSVSWYQQTPGQGLQFLFEYFSETQRNKGNFPGRFSGRQFSNSRSEMNVSTLELGDSALYLCASSINNEQFFGPGTRLTVL.

The rearrangement uses TRBV30 and TRBJ1-5; tentative D call: TRBD1 (5 bases). The germline CDR1 and CDR2 sequences are GTSNPN and SVGIG (reference sequence). Trimming removed 5 bases from V and 6 bases from J, with 11 bases in between. CDR3 length equals 12 residues. For the CDR3, the DNA is TGTGCCTGGCAGGGTTTGGGTCAGCCCCAGCATTTT. Translated, it gives CAWQGLGQPQHF.

V gene TRBV28 combines with J gene TRBJ2-7, with D unclear. CDR1 is MDHEN, CDR2 SYDVKM, per germline. Trimming stripped 0 bases from V and 3 bases from J, with 9 bases between. This CDR3 spans 14 amino acids. CDR3 sequence (DNA): TGTGCCAGCAGTTTATGGGCAGATAACTACGAGCAGTACTTC. This codes for CASSLWADNYEQYF.

The chain carries TRBV7-6 and TRBJ2-1; 10 nucleotides match TRBD2. The V and J ends lost 5 bases and 5 bases, in that order; junction bases with no gene match: 6. CDR1 and CDR2 from the germline V gene are SGHVS and FNYEAQ. The CDR3 contains 15 residues. CDR3 sequence reads: CASSPWTSGNNEQFF. As DNA, the CDR3 is TGTGCCAGCAGCCCCTGGACTAGCGGTAACAATGAGCAGTTCTTC.

The rearrangement joins TRBV11-3 to TRBJ2-7; 7 bases map to TRBD1. CDR3 length: 14 amino acids. Unmatched junction bases numbered 9, after V lost 4 bases and J lost 6 bases. Germline loops: CDR1 SGHNT, CDR2 YENEEA. CDR3 in amino acids: CASSSPGGSSEQYF. As DNA, the CDR3 is TGTGCCAGCAGCTCCCCAGGGGGTAGTAGCGAGCAGTACTTC.

The CDR3 DNA is TGTGCCTCCTCCACAAGGGGTTCGTACGAGCAGTACTTC. Protein: CASSTRGSYEQYF. The chain is built from TRBV30 and TRBJ2-7; possible D gene TRBD1, 5 bases. This CDR3 spans 13 amino acids. V lost 7 bases and J lost 4, with 17 bases in between. Per germline, CDR1 GTSNPN and CDR2 SVGIG (reference sequence).

The chain uses TRBV6-1 and TRBJ2-5; 7 bases map to TRBD1. Germline assignment: CDR1 MNHNS and CDR2 SASEGT. The J segment lost 5 bases and the V segment lost 4 bases, leaving 7 bases of the junction unmatched. This CDR3 is 14 amino acids long. CDR3 loop: CASSALDRDETQYF. CDR3 sequence (DNA): TGTGCCAGCAGTGCCCTAGACAGGGACGAGACCCAGTACTTC.

This clone was detected a few times. The chain employs TRBV30 and TRBJ1-5; 7 nucleotides align to TRBD1. V trimming: 1 base; J trimming: 4 bases; junction bases outside the gene matches: 4. The CDR3 is 14 amino acids. The germline V gene encodes CDR1 GTSNPN and CDR2 SVGIG (reference sequence). The CDR3 region is CAWSGTTGNQPQHF. The CDR3 DNA sequence: TGTGCCTGGAGTGGGACGACAGGGAATCAGCCCCAGCATTTT.

The V and J genes are TRBV7-2 and TRBJ1-5; D uncertain. CDR1 SGHTA and CDR2 FQGNSA come from the germline V gene. V lost 5 bases and J 3 bases, leaving 14 bases between the germline ends. The CDR3 length is 15 residues. CDR3 region: CASSPGWVSNQPQHF. CDR3 bases: TGTGCCAGCAGCCCAGGTTGGGTCTCCAATCAGCCCCAGCATTTT.

This chain links TRBV28 with TRBJ2-5; 8 bases agree with TRBD1. CDR1 MDHEN and CDR2 SYDVKM come from the germline V gene. The CDR3 is made up of 16 amino acids. V dropped 3 bases and J dropped 5; count of bases not matched to a gene: 11. The CDR3 DNA reads as TGTGCCAGCAGTTTTCGGCAGGGGGCGCGTTGGGAGACCCAGTACTTC. Its translation: CASSFRQGARWETQYF.

The chain has TRBV18 and TRBJ2-1; 8 nucleotides align to TRBD1. V shed 6 bases and J 6 bases; nucleotides not matched to a gene: 10. The CDR3 has 15 amino acids. CDR1 is KGHSH and CDR2 is LQKENI in the germline V gene. CDR3 DNA sequence: TGTGCCAGCTCCACAGGGGGGACAGTTTCCAATGAGCAGTTCTTC. Translation: CASSTGGTVSNEQFF.

The gene calls are TRBV14 and TRBJ2-2; 8 bases line up with TRBD2. Germline assignment: CDR1 SGHDN and CDR2 FVKESK. The CDR3 runs 17 residues. J was trimmed by 6 bases and V by 4 bases; bases with no gene match: 13. In DNA, the CDR3 is TGTGCCAGCAGCCCCTACACTAGCGGCGGTGGGGCCGGGGAGCTGTTTTTT. This codes for CASSPYTSGGGAGELFF.

The J gene is TRBJ1-4, the V gene TRBV4-3; 8 bases are a match to TRBD1. Per the germline V gene, CDR1 is LGHNA and CDR2 is YSLEER. The CDR3 contains 17 residues. With V trimmed by 0 bases and J by 3 bases, 6 bases remained unmatched. The CDR3 DNA sequence: TGCGCCAGCAGCCAAGATCCAGCGACAGGGGCTAATGAAAAACTGTTTTTT. Translated, it gives CASSQDPATGANEKLFF.

This chain uses TRBV10-1 with TRBJ2-5; 15 bases line up with TRBD2. With 2 bases clipped from V and 2 bases from J, the junction kept 3 bases outside the gene matches. The CDR3 runs 17 residues. Germline V gene data show CDR1 as WNHNN and CDR2 as SYGVQD (reference sequence). The CDR3 region has the DNA TGCGCCAGCAGTGAGCTAGGACTAGCGGGAGGGCAAGAGACCCAGTACTTC. Amino acid sequence: CASSELGLAGGQETQYF.

V gene TRBV4-1 combines with J gene TRBJ2-7; 7 bases are shared with TRBD2. The CDR3 covers 16 residues. In germline, CDR1 is MGHRA, CDR2 YSYEKL. J gave up 6 bases and V 1 base, and 12 bases lay outside the gene matches. The CDR3 nucleotides are TGCGCCAGCAGCCAAGTGGGTCCTAGCGTAGCGGGCGAGCAGTACTTC. Residues: CASSQVGPSVAGEQYF.

The V gene is TRBV6-5, the J gene TRBJ2-7; 10 bases are shared with TRBD1. Germline V gene data show CDR1 as MNHEY and CDR2 as SVGAGI. V was pared by 4 bases and J by 5 bases, with 11 bases of the junction left unmatched. This CDR3 has 16 amino acids. CDR3 sequence: CASSFRQGAHRDEQYF. The CDR3, as DNA: TGTGCCAGCAGTTTTCGACAGGGGGCTCATCGGGACGAGCAGTACTTC.

This chain connects TRBV5-4 to TRBJ1-2, with a tentative D call TRBD1 (6 bases). Looked up from germline, CDR1 is SGHNT and CDR2 is YYREEE (reference sequence). V lost 5 bases to trimming and J lost 8 bases, with 19 bases between them. The CDR3 loop spans 14 amino acids. CDR3 in amino acids: CASRFATGFYGYTF. For the CDR3, the DNA is TGTGCCAGCAGGTTCGCAACAGGGTTTTACGGCTACACCTTC.

This sequence joins TRBV7-8 and TRBJ2-1, with 9 bases lining up with TRBD2. V shed 1 base, J shed 3 bases, and the junction held 7 bases outside the gene matches. CDR3 length equals 17 residues. Germline CDR1 reads SGHVS; CDR2 reads FQNEAQ. CDR3 DNA: TGTGCCAGCAGCTTAGGGGTGCTAGCGGGATTCTACAATGAGCAGTTCTTC. Its protein product is CASSLGVLAGFYNEQFF.

V gene TRBV27 combines with J gene TRBJ2-7, with 11 positions matching TRBD2. The CDR3 extends over 15 amino acids. Germline V gene sequence: CDR1 MNHEY, CDR2 SMNVEV (reference sequence). The ends lost 6 bases at V and 5 bases at J; junction bases unmatched: 9. The CDR3 bases are TGTGCCAGCAGCCCATTACTAGCGGGAGCCCACGAGCAGTACTTC. This encodes CASSPLLAGAHEQYF.